A selection of T cell receptor beta chains follows, all from one sample in a study of beta chain features in type 1 diabetes. Only in-frame clones appear in the TCRdb table, and some are missing; sequencing was by immunoSEQ multiplex PCR. The table has 330,000 or so clones, roughly 13% seen once. The sample was naive CD4+ T cells from blood. These receptors came from a woman aged 18-30 years with type 1 diabetes. Each CDR3 is given with its conserved first and last residue. The order of the fields is CDR3 DNA, CDR3 protein, V gene, clone size, J gene, D gene. A D gene is named only where the DNA matches it firmly. Clone size appears in some rows only: once, few, many, or a class for an expanded clone.

TGTGCCAGCAGCCCCCGACAGGGAGGAAAGACCCAGTACTTC	CASSPRQGGKTQYF	TRBV7-2	.	TRBJ2-5	.
TGTGCCAGCAGTCGCCGTGCCGTGGCCTATGGCTACACCTTC	CASSRRAVAYGYTF	TRBV13	.	TRBJ1-2	.
TGTGCCATCAGTGAGCGGGAGGTCACCGGGGAGCTGTTTTTT	CAISEREVTGELFF	TRBV10-3	.	TRBJ2-2	TRBD2
TGTGCCAGCAGACCGACAGGGGAGAGCAATCAGCCCCAGCATTTT	CASRPTGESNQPQHF	TRBV7-2	.	TRBJ1-5	TRBD1
TGTGCCAGCAGCCAGGACAGGGTGGCTGGCTACACCTTC	CASSQDRVAGYTF	TRBV5-4	.	TRBJ1-2	TRBD1
TGTGCCAGCAGTGCAGACAGGACGAACACTGAAGCTTTCTTT	CASSADRTNTEAFF	TRBV6-4	.	TRBJ1-1	.
TGCGCCAGCAGCTCGGGACAAAACTATGGCTACACCTTC	CASSSGQNYGYTF	TRBV5-1	.	TRBJ1-2	.
TGCGCCAGCAGCCACCAACTAGCACACAATGAGCAGTTCTTC	CASSHQLAHNEQFF	TRBV4-3	few	TRBJ2-1	.
TGTGCCAGCAACTTTTTAGTCCGGGACAATGAGCAGTTCTTC	CASNFLVRDNEQFF	TRBV25-1	few	TRBJ2-1	.
TGCAGCGGCGGACAGGGGAAAACCTACGAGCAGTACTTC	CSGGQGKTYEQYF	TRBV29-1	few	TRBJ2-7	TRBD1
TGCGCCAGCAGCCAAGATGTGGCTAGCGGGGAGCTGTACCAAGAGACCCAGTACTTC	CASSQDVASGELYQETQYF	TRBV4-1	.	TRBJ2-5	TRBD2
TGTGCCAGTACAGGCAGTAGCAATCAGCCCCAGCATTTT	CASTGSSNQPQHF	TRBV19	few	TRBJ1-5	.
TGTGCCAGCAGCCTAGACGGGACTGAAGGGGAAAAACTGTTTTTT	CASSLDGTEGEKLFF	TRBV7-2	few	TRBJ1-4	.
TGCGCCAGCAGCTCCTTAGACACGAACACTGAAGCTTTCTTT	CASSSLDTNTEAFF	TRBV5-1	few	TRBJ1-1	.
TGTGCCAGCAGTTTTGGGGACTCAGGCGGACCCACAGATACGCAGTATTTT	CASSFGDSGGPTDTQYF	TRBV27	.	TRBJ2-3	.
TGTGCCAGCACCTGGGAGAACCTTTCAGGCTACACCTTC	CASTWENLSGYTF	TRBV6-6	few	TRBJ1-2	.
TGTGCCAGCAGCCAACTACCCAATGAGCAGTTCTTC	CASSQLPNEQFF	TRBV28	.	TRBJ2-1	.
TGTGCCAGCAGCGTCACTAGCGGGGGGACCGGGGAGCTGTTTTTT	CASSVTSGGTGELFF	TRBV9	.	TRBJ2-2	TRBD2
TGCAGTGCTAGAGGAGACACTGAAGCTTTCTTT	CSARGDTEAFF	TRBV20-1	few	TRBJ1-1	.
TGCGCCAGCAGCCCGAGACCACAGGGGGCGGAGGAGACCCAGTACTTC	CASSPRPQGAEETQYF	TRBV5-1	few	TRBJ2-5	TRBD1
TGTGCCAGCAGCTCAGACAGGGGTACTTACATTCAGTACTTC	CASSSDRGTYIQYF	TRBV7-2	.	TRBJ2-4	TRBD1
TGTGCCATCACCCGGGACACCTGGGGCACTGAAGCTTTCTTT	CAITRDTWGTEAFF	TRBV10-3	few	TRBJ1-1	.
TGCGCCAGCAGCCACCCCGGGGGGCAGAGAAGCAATCAGCCCCAGCATTTT	CASSHPGGQRSNQPQHF	TRBV4-1	.	TRBJ1-5	.
TGTGCCAGCAGTGAGTACTACGAGCAGTACTTC	CASSEYYEQYF	TRBV2	few	TRBJ2-7	.
TGTGCCAGCAGCTCTAGCGGCAGCACAGATACGCAGTATTTT	CASSSSGSTDTQYF	TRBV7-2	few	TRBJ2-3	TRBD2
TGTGCCAGCAGCGTAGGAGCGGGAGCGGGAGATACGCAGTATTTT	CASSVGAGAGDTQYF	TRBV9	.	TRBJ2-3	TRBD2
TGTGCCTGGGACACATATCCCAGGGGGCGAGGCAATCAGCCCCAGCATTTT	CAWDTYPRGRGNQPQHF	TRBV30	few	TRBJ1-5	TRBD1
TGTGCCACCAGCAGAGCGGGAGGGCCGATCGACGAGCAGTACTTC	CATSRAGGPIDEQYF	TRBV15	.	TRBJ2-7	TRBD2
TGTGCCAGCAGCATTGGGACAGAATCCTACGAGCAGTACTTC	CASSIGTESYEQYF	TRBV7-2	.	TRBJ2-7	TRBD1
TGTGCCAGCAGCCGCGGGGTCGAGCAGTACTTC	CASSRGVEQYF	TRBV7-2	few	TRBJ2-7	.
TGCGCCAGCAGCTTGAGCGGGAGGGGCCAGGTCTTC	CASSLSGRGQVF	TRBV5-1	few	TRBJ2-1	TRBD2
TGCAGCGTTCCGTCCCGACCGGGGGGGTCCTTCATGAACACTGAAGCTTTCTTT	CSVPSRPGGSFMNTEAFF	TRBV29-1	few	TRBJ1-1	.
TGTGCCAGCAGCCTAGGCGCCCCTTCCTCCGGCTACACCTTC	CASSLGAPSSGYTF	TRBV7-2	.	TRBJ1-2	.
TGTGCCAGCAGCGCACGCAGGGGACACTATGGCTACACCTTC	CASSARRGHYGYTF	TRBV7-2	.	TRBJ1-2	.
TGCGCCAGCAGCCAAGACGGACAGGGGGTAACGAAGCAGTACTTC	CASSQDGQGVTKQYF	TRBV4-1	.	TRBJ2-7	TRBD1
TGTGCCTGGAGTGTGGGACTAGCGGGAGCAGATACGCAGTATTTT	CAWSVGLAGADTQYF	TRBV30	few	TRBJ2-3	TRBD2
TGTGCCAGCAGTTTGCTACAGGGTGCTGGGCAGCCCCAGCATTTT	CASSLLQGAGQPQHF	TRBV27	.	TRBJ1-5	.